The sequence of this TCR beta chain was determined in a study of T and B cells in COVID-19 patients. For the study at large: Critical illness requiring mechanical ventilation or extracorporeal membrane oxygenation affected three fifths of the roughly 20 active-infection patients. Comorbidities linked to unfavorable COVID-19 outcome were present in about 90% of the 20 active-infection patients.

Multiplex PCR with BIOMED2 TRB-A/B primer pools amplified TRB rearrangements. TCRdb called the multiplex PCR reads again in MiXCR, with one record for every CDR3 protein. The table lists around 7,600 distinct CDR3 sequences, 40% of them singletons. From blood, roughly 220-550 ng of genomic DNA served as TRB template. Study outcomes and limitations: Active COVID-19 showed highly clonal TRB repertoires; recovery showed diversity and richness above healthy donors.

CDR1 and CDR2 from the germline V gene are ENHRY and SYGVKD. The CDR3 has 14 residues. Comment on this clonotype: The antigen remains unidentified. At one of its ends the junction is not consistent with the germline gene, which may arise from a read error.

The sequenced sample consisted of blood. The V call is TRBV10-3, the J call TRBJ2-1, with D tentatively TRBD1 or TRBD2 (6 bases each). The TCR was taken from a human donor who had recovered from COVID-19. The CDR3 loop reads CAVSAGEVSNEQFF. The CDR3, as DNA: TGTGCCGTCAGTGCAGGGGAGGTCTCCAATGAGCAGTTCTTC.